The 18 T cell receptor beta chains below all came from one sample that was sequenced in a study of Ad26.COV2.S vaccination and SARS-CoV-2 variants. Treatment here: roughly 18 received Ad26.COV2.S at low or high dose, single or two shots; several received placebo; per-sample allocation not given. Each sample was drawn 63 days after the first injection (of vaccine or placebo). Profiling relied on immunoSEQ multiplex PCR, and the TCRdb table lists in-frame clones only, not all of them. This table has about 400,000 clones, about 83% appearing once. Sequencing used peripheral blood, obtained in a trial of Ad26.COV2.S vaccine versus placebo. Receptors were obtained from a person between 18 and 65 years old who received the Ad26.COV2.S COVID-19 vaccine or a placebo.

The chain links TRBV7-2 to TRBJ1-2, with 8 positions matching TRBD1. CDR1 SGHTA and CDR2 FQGNSA come from the germline V gene. V dropped 5 bases and J dropped 8; count of bases not matched to a gene: 4. This CDR3 is 12 amino acids long. The CDR3 sequence is CASSPTGVGYTF. The CDR3, as DNA: TGTGCCAGCAGCCCGACAGGGGTCGGCTACACCTTC.

The CDR3 loop reads CASGLGTTAWGYGYTF. The CDR3 DNA reads TGCGCCAGCGGGCTCGGGACGACTGCTTGGGGCTATGGCTACACCTTC. The chain employs TRBV5-1 and TRBJ1-2; D perhaps matches TRBD1 (5 bases). The CDR3 runs 16 residues. V lost 7 bases and J 4 bases, leaving 23 bases between the germline ends. CDR1 and CDR2 from the germline V gene are SGHRS and YFSETQ.

The chain couples TRBV30 to TRBJ2-1, with 10 bases lining up with TRBD2. The CDR3 covers 14 residues. V trimming: 5 bases; J trimming: 1 base; junction bases outside the gene matches: 2. Looked up from germline, CDR1 is GTSNPN and CDR2 is SVGIG (reference sequence). The CDR3, as DNA: TGTGCCTGGGGAGCGGGAGGGTCCTACAATGAGCAGTTCTTC. Protein product: CAWGAGGSYNEQFF.

The chain couples TRBV5-1 to TRBJ1-3, with 8 bases fitting TRBD1. J gave up 4 bases and V 1 base, and 4 bases lay outside the gene matches. The CDR3 runs to 15 residues. Germline CDR1 is SGHRS and CDR2 is YFSETQ. The CDR3 reads CASSLQGASGNTIYF. CDR3 DNA sequence: TGCGCCAGCAGCTTGCAGGGGGCGAGCGGAAACACCATATATTTT.

This chain connects TRBV29-1 to TRBJ2-5, with D possibly TRBD1 on 5 matching bases. V was clipped by 4 bases and J by 1 base, with 10 bases between them. The CDR3 totals 13 residues. Germline loops: CDR1 SQVTM, CDR2 ANQGSEA. CDR3 nucleotide sequence: TGCAGCGTTGGACAGAAGCGCCAAGAGACCCAGTACTTC. Translated, it gives CSVGQKRQETQYF.

The chain recombines TRBV18 with TRBJ1-1, with TRBD1 as a possible D gene (6 bases). Germline CDR1 reads KGHSH; CDR2 reads LQKENI. The CDR3 has 14 residues. The ends were cut back, 3 bases at V and 2 bases at J, with 10 bases in the middle. CDR3 bases: TGTGCCAGCTCACCGGGGGGGCGAAACACTGAAGCTTTCTTT. Protein: CASSPGGRNTEAFF.

There are a few counts of this clone. The chain combines TRBV6-6 with TRBJ2-6; 11 bases map to TRBD1. This CDR3 is 18 amino acids long. Germline trimming cut 5 bases from V and 0 bases from J; bases unmatched to any gene: 6. Germline assignment: CDR1 MNHNY and CDR2 SVGAGI (reference sequence). DNA of the CDR3: TGTGCCAGCAGTCCCTCCGGGACAGGGGGCTCTGGGGCCAACGTCCTGACTTTC. Amino acid sequence: CASSPSGTGGSGANVLTF.

This clone showed up just a few times. V is TRBV9 and J is TRBJ1-5, with D possibly TRBD1 on 6 matching bases. The germline gives CDR1 SGDLS, CDR2 YYNGEE. The V end lost 4 bases, the J end lost 0 bases, and 11 bases lay between the germline ends. The CDR3 covers 15 residues. The CDR3 nucleotides read TGTGCCAGCAGCCCTAGGGGGTTTAGCAATCAGCCCCAGCATTTT. Residues: CASSPRGFSNQPQHF.

The V and J genes are TRBV7-6 and TRBJ1-1; D remains ambiguous. The CDR3 has 13 amino acids. Per the germline V gene, CDR1 is SGHVS and CDR2 is FNYEAQ. V lost 1 base, J lost 4 bases, and 7 bases lay in between. CDR3: CASSLEQVTEAFF. The CDR3 DNA reads TGTGCCAGCAGCTTAGAACAAGTCACTGAAGCTTTCTTT.

The chain employs TRBV6-5 and TRBJ1-5; no clear D. V was shortened by 8 bases and J by 3 bases, with 11 bases between the two germline ends. This CDR3 region has 13 residues. CDR1 is MNHEY, CDR2 SVGAGI, per germline. Here the CDR3 DNA reads TGTGCCAGCTCAGACGGACCCAATCAGCCCCAGCATTTT. The encoded protein is CASSDGPNQPQHF.

The chain recombines TRBV7-3 with TRBJ2-1; TRBD1 or TRBD2 may be the D gene (5 bases each). The CDR3 consists of 14 residues. From germline, CDR1 is SGHTA and CDR2 FQGTGA. V gave up 5 bases and J gave up 4 bases, with 12 bases separating them. The CDR3 DNA sequence: TGTGCCAGCAGCCCAGGAGGACATTACAATGAGCAGTTCTTC. Residues: CASSPGGHYNEQFF.

J is TRBJ2-3 and V is TRBV18, with 13 bases that match TRBD2. The germline CDR1 and CDR2 sequences are KGHSH and LQKENI. The CDR3 sequence is 15 residues long. V shed 6 bases and J 3 bases; nucleotides not matched to a gene: 3. The CDR3 nucleotides read TGTGCCAGCTCCCAACTAGCGGGGGGGACAGATACGCAGTATTTT. Encoded protein: CASSQLAGGTDTQYF.

The chain carries TRBV27 and TRBJ2-1; 11 nucleotides line up with TRBD2. The CDR3 has 18 amino acids. CDR1 is MNHEY and CDR2 is SMNVEV in the germline V gene (reference sequence). Unmatched junction bases numbered 9, after V lost 0 bases and J lost 5 bases. The DNA for the CDR3 is TGTGCCAGCAGTTTATCCGAACTAGCGGGAGTCGTCCACAATGAGCAGTTCTTC. Protein: CASSLSELAGVVHNEQFF.

The chain combines TRBV6-2 or TRBV6-3 with TRBJ2-1; possible D gene TRBD2, 8 bases. The V end lost 4 bases, the J end lost 10 bases, and 26 bases lay between the germline ends. The germline gives CDR1 MNHEY, CDR2 SVGEGT. This CDR3 has 17 residues. As DNA, the CDR3 is TGTGCCAGCAGTTCTCTTACCGGACTAGCAGGGGGAGGCGAGCAGTTCTTC. Amino acids: CASSSLTGLAGGGEQFF.

The chain is built from TRBV6-6 and TRBJ2-5, with 13 nucleotides matching TRBD2. The CDR3 runs 16 residues. The J segment lost 5 bases and the V segment lost 6 bases, leaving 9 bases of the junction unmatched. Germline CDR1 and CDR2: MNHNY and SVGAGI (reference sequence). In DNA form, the CDR3 reads TGTGCCAGCAGGCCCGCACTAGCGGGGGGGCTGGAGACCCAGTACTTC. Translation: CASRPALAGGLETQYF.

The rearrangement joins TRBV5-6 to TRBJ2-7; D possibly corresponds to TRBD1 (6 bases). Germline-derived CDR1 and CDR2 are SGHDT and YYEEEE. The CDR3 spans 15 residues. V lost 4 bases to trimming and J lost 5 bases, with 19 bases between them. The CDR3 nucleotides read TGTGCCAGCAGCGGACGGACAGTGACTGAGAACGAGCAGTACTTC. Protein sequence: CASSGRTVTENEQYF.

The rearrangement uses TRBV7-2 and TRBJ2-1, with 8 bases identical to TRBD2. The CDR3 is made up of 17 amino acids. Germline lookup yields CDR1 SGHTA and CDR2 FQGNSA. Trimming took 5 bases from V and 2 from J; bases not matched to a gene: 11. CDR3 nucleotide sequence: TGTGCCAGCAGCCGCCCCCCCCGGGGGGGGGCCTACAATGAGCAGTTCTTC. It specifies CASSRPPRGGAYNEQFF.

The gene calls are TRBV18 and TRBJ1-1; D remains unclear. The CDR3 spans 13 residues. Germline-derived CDR1 and CDR2 are KGHSH and LQKENI. V lost 2 bases to trimming and J lost 4 bases, with 8 bases between them. This CDR3 reads CASSPGRGTEAFF. The CDR3 coding sequence is TGTGCCAGCTCACCAGGACGGGGCACTGAAGCTTTCTTT.